The rows below give T cell receptor beta chains drawn from one sample of a study of shared clonotypes between healthy human individuals. Sequencing used immunoSEQ multiplex PCR; TCRdb keeps in-frame clones, though not all of them. This sample has about 2.2 million clones; roughly 91% occur once, and the top ten carry over 1.5%. Sequencing input: naive CD8+ T cells from PBMCs. Receptors were obtained from a young man in good health. Some clones in this sample may be carry-over from other donors' samples. The CDR3 runs from the conserved cysteine through the conserved F or W. The D gene is left open where the match is weak. Clone size, where shown, is once, few, many, or a class for clones that have expanded.

j_gene | d_gene | v_gene | abundance | CDR3nt | CDR3aa
TRBJ2-1 | NA | TRBV12-2 | NA | TGTGCAAGTCGGGTACCACCTTACAATGAGCAGTTCTTC | CASRVPPYNEQFF
TRBJ1-1 | NA | TRBV5-1 | NA | TGCGCCAGCAGCTCCACTAGATCGGGACGGGGCCTGAACACTGAAGCTTTCTTT | CASSSTRSGRGLNTEAFF
TRBJ1-2 | NA | TRBV4-1 | once | TGCGCCAGCAGCCCCCAAGGAGTGGAGATTAACTATGGCTACACCTTC | CASSPQGVEINYGYTF
TRBJ2-6 | NA | TRBV10-3 | NA | TGTGCCATCAGTGAGACCATGGGGACGGGGGCCAACGTCCTGACTTTC | CAISETMGTGANVLTF
TRBJ2-7 | NA | TRBV30 | NA | TGTGCCTGTGGTGAATGGACGGCAAGGGGGATTCCCTACGAGCAGTACTTC | CACGEWTARGIPYEQYF
TRBJ2-2 | NA | TRBV5-1 | NA | TGCGCCAGCAGCTTGGAGCCGGGGCTGAGCACCGGGGAGCTGTTTTTT | CASSLEPGLSTGELFF
TRBJ1-1 | NA | TRBV5-1 | NA | TGCGCCAGCAGCCCTAAGCCGGGCCGAGGGTTGAACACTGAAGCTTTCTTT | CASSPKPGRGLNTEAFF
TRBJ2-3 | NA | TRBV21-1 | NA | TGTGCCAGCAGCAAAACGGGGACTAGCGGGGCTCCCGGACAGGGTACAGATACGCAGTATTTT | CASSKTGTSGAPGQGTDTQYF
TRBJ2-7 | NA | TRBV9 | NA | TGTGCCAGCAGCCCAACCGGGTACGAGCAGTACTTC | CASSPTGYEQYF
TRBJ2-7 | NA | TRBV9 | NA | TGTGCCAGCAGCCCACCGGACGGGGGAAGCTCCTACGAGCAGTACTTC | CASSPPDGGSSYEQYF
TRBJ2-7 | TRBD2 | TRBV29-1 | NA | TGCAGCCCGGGACTAGCGGGAACCTACGAGCAGTACTTC | CSPGLAGTYEQYF
TRBJ1-5 | NA | TRBV10-2 | NA | TGCGCCAGCAGTGAGGTGGGAGCCCGAAATCAGCCCCAGCATTTT | CASSEVGARNQPQHF
TRBJ2-7 | TRBD2 | TRBV27 | NA | TGTGCCAGCAGTTTTACAGGAGGTACTAGCGGGAGCGTTGAGCAGTACTTC | CASSFTGGTSGSVEQYF
TRBJ2-7 | TRBD1 | TRBV18 | NA | TGTGCCAGCTCACCTAGGGACAGGGGAACCTACGAGCAGTACTTC | CASSPRDRGTYEQYF
TRBJ2-1 | TRBD2 | TRBV9 | NA | TGTGCCAGCAGCGCTCGGTCGGGAGGGGCGGACAATGAGCAGTTCTTC | CASSARSGGADNEQFF
TRBJ2-7 | TRBD2 | TRBV28 | NA | TGTGCCAGCAGTCGTCCTAGCGGGGGAGCCTACGAGCAGTACTTC | CASSRPSGGAYEQYF
TRBJ2-7 | NA | TRBV6-1 | NA | TGTGCCCTAACTTATGGTGGCCTCAGCTCCTACGAGCAGTACTTC | CALTYGGLSSYEQYF
TRBJ2-4 | TRBD1 | TRBV19 | NA | TGTGCCAGTAGCGGGACAGGGATCACCAAAAACATTCAGTACTTC | CASSGTGITKNIQYF
TRBJ2-7 | TRBD2 | TRBV28 | NA | TGTGCCAGCAGTCCCCGACTAGCGGGCCGGCGCTACGAGCAGTACTTC | CASSPRLAGRRYEQYF
TRBJ2-7 | NA | TRBV9 | NA | TGTGCCAGCAGCGTAGGCCAGGGAGGTTACGAGCAGTACTTC | CASSVGQGGYEQYF
TRBJ2-2 | TRBD2 | TRBV2 | NA | TGTGCCAGAAGCTCAAGCGGGGTTAACACCGGGGAGCTGTTTTTT | CARSSSGVNTGELFF
TRBJ1-3 | NA | TRBV7-9 | NA | TGTGCCAGCAGCTTAGGGTCTGGCAGGGTTGAAAACACCATATATTTT | CASSLGSGRVENTIYF
TRBJ2-2 | NA | TRBV5-1 | NA | TGCGCCAGCAGCTTGGGACTGGGCAGCGGGGAGCTGTTTTTT | CASSLGLGSGELFF